This TCR beta chain was profiled in a study of cytotoxic CD8 clonotypes in ibrutinib-treated CLL. Background on the study: It was after a median about 11 months of treatment, range 6 to 36, that response samples were taken. Among the samples, the mean was about 260,000 productive templates and 85,000 to 100,000 productive rearrangements. Study-level points and caveats: Public clonotypes occurred uncommonly; on treatment, they contracted or remained stable. Baseline values of clonality outstripped age-matched healthy donors and followed circulating CD8+ T-cell counts.

As regards this clone: Its antigen is not known.

Trimming cost V 7 bases and J 3 bases; bases outside gene matches: 5. The germline V gene encodes CDR1 SNHLY and CDR2 FYNNEI. This CDR3 has 14 residues. The repertoire was sequenced with immunoSEQ multiplex PCR; TCRdb's copy has only in-frame clones and lacks some. This table holds under 300,000 clones, less than 75% found once. The sequence came from a human donor with chronic lymphocytic leukemia. J is TRBJ2-7 and V is TRBV2, with TRBD2 matching over 11 bases. The sequencing here drew on PBMCs, taken after 24 months of ibrutinib treatment. CDR3 sequence: CASMPGLAVYEQYF. CDR3 nucleotide sequence: TGTGCCAGCATGCCGGGACTAGCGGTCTACGAGCAGTACTTC.